This T cell receptor beta chain was captured in a study of blood T cell repertoires in COVID-19. Turning to the study itself: Sites in the United States, Italy and Spain provided acute and convalescent COVID-19 samples. In each case, the material was cDNA or gDNA derived from T cells, B-cell-depleted T cells, or PBMCs.

CDR3 length: 14 amino acids. Per germline, CDR1 LGHDT and CDR2 YNNKEL (reference sequence). V gave up 3 bases and J gave up 2 bases; unmatched junction bases: 0. How the authors handled the data: Reference gene primer amplification yielded estimated nucleated cell counts. Clones were read by immunoSEQ multiplex PCR, and TCRdb kept only the in-frame ones, dropping some. The DNA gave D and trimming, while V, J and clone size come from that table. The data show hundreds of thousands of clones, 88% seen once. This sequence was found in a human donor in a cohort sampled during active COVID-19. The chain employs TRBV3-1 (or the pseudogene TRBV3-2) and TRBJ2-7; 11 nucleotides match TRBD2. The sample was peripheral blood. This CDR3 reads CASSHSGGAYEQYF. In DNA, the CDR3 is TGTGCCAGCAGCCATAGCGGGGGGGCCTACGAGCAGTACTTC.